There are a few counts of the clone carrying this T cell receptor (beta chain). The target antigen is unknown. Stated time point: pre-sensitization, week 0. Specified treatment: therapeutic diphenylcyclopropenone sensitization with weekly scalp DPC. The study extracted total RNA from unfractionated whole blood. The record originates from a study of human T cells and chemical hapten exposure. Study background: Patients, largely female, had alopecia areata, totalis or universalis.

Individual cDNA molecules in this library carried unique molecular identifiers. Using its own MiXCR run on the RACE reads, TCRdb lists one record per CDR3 protein. The sample shows roughly 380,000 distinct CDR3 sequences, 5.1% of them seen only once. Study results and caveats: After DPC sensitization, TCRs above 1 in 1000 frequency showed no change.

The V gene's germline CDR1 is SGHTA and CDR2 FQGNSA. Trimming pared 3 bases from V and 5 bases from J, leaving 13 bases between. This CDR3 comprises 15 residues. The sequences come from whole blood, collected in connection with sensitization to the hapten diphenylcyclopropenone (DPC). This chain connects TRBV7-2 to TRBJ2-2; D ambiguous. This receptor was obtained from a woman between 45 and 65 years old with alopecia areata. Some clones in this sample may be carry-over from other donors' samples. CDR3 amino acids: CASSFDVRSTGELFF. Here the CDR3 DNA reads TGTGCCAGCAGCTTCGACGTCCGGTCTACCGGGGAGCTGTTTTTT.